This T cell receptor (beta chain) stems from a study of T cell repertoires in cytomegalovirus infection. Study-level information: Signatures in public TCR beta sequences pointed to both CMV infection and matching HLA type.

This CDR3 spans 13 amino acids. The V gene lost 4 bases and the J gene lost 7 bases, with 11 bases spanning the gap. The germline V gene has CDR1 SEHNR and CDR2 FQNEAQ (reference sequence). This clonotype was counted many times. Its antigen is as yet unknown. TCRdb re-derived calls from the reads in MiXCR, one entry per CDR3 protein. The sample yields some 300,000 distinct CDR3 sequences, 8% to 10% seen once. Study-level results: Of the TCR beta families, the public ones yielded a cumulative frequency that identified carriers of CMV plus the relevant HLA. HLA-C-restricted CMV-specific TCR beta clonotypes prevailed in the ex vivo response.

This sequence was found in a human donor in good health (CMV status not recorded). Some clones in this sample may be carry-over from other donors' samples. The chain is built from TRBV7-9 and TRBJ1-5; TRBD1 might be the D (5 bases). The sequenced sample was PBMCs. This chain's CDR3 is CASSWDGGQPQHF. CDR3 nucleotide sequence: TGTGCCAGCAGCTGGGACGGCGGGCAGCCCCAGCATTTT. Variable domain in full (rest from reference TRBV7-9 and TRBJ1-5): DTGVSQNPRHKITKRGQNVTFRCDPISEHNRLYWYRQTLGQGPEFLTYFQNEAQLEKSRLLSDRFSAERPKGSFSTLEIQRTEQGDSAMYLCASSWDGGQPQHFGDGTRLSIL.